This record concerns one T cell receptor (beta chain) sequence. The antigen remains unidentified. This table comes from immunoSEQ multiplex PCR, and its TCRdb copy is limited to in-frame clones, with some not included. The data hold around 200,000 clones, with more than 75% observed a single time. The data belong to a study of T cell responses to AZD1222 COVID-19 vaccine. Notes on the study in general: Possibly, clonal diversity was underestimated; donors were largely white British and included more females.

The input for sequencing was peripheral blood, taken on day 0 of AZD1222 vaccination. The receptor's source is an adult in good health.

In nucleotides, the CDR3 is TGCGCCAGCAGCTTGGAGGGACGCCACCTGTCCTTTGAGCAGTACTTC. This sequence encodes CASSLEGRHLSFEQYF. V and J are TRBV5-1 and TRBJ2-7, with D perhaps given as TRBD1 or TRBD2 (5 bases each). The V gene's germline CDR1 is SGHRS and CDR2 YFSETQ. Trimming took off 0 bases at V and 7 bases at J, with 20 bases between the two ends. The CDR3 runs to 16 residues.